The 3 T cell receptor beta chains in this list originate from one sample, sequenced in a study of identical twins. MiXCR, run by TCRdb on the 5' RACE reads, gives a single entry per CDR3 protein. The profile shows some 660,000 distinct CDR3 sequences, under 9% of them singletons. These data were also reused for a study on yellow fever vaccine responses in identical twins.

The sample taken for sequencing was PBMCs. The source of these receptors is a young woman in good health.

This clonotype was seen only a few times. This chain links TRBV7-9 with TRBJ2-1; 8 positions match TRBD2. Germline lookup yields CDR1 SEHNR and CDR2 FQNEAQ (reference sequence). The CDR3 runs 15 residues. J lost 8 bases, V lost 1 base, and 7 bases had no gene match. The CDR3 here is CASSLGGLVGHEQFF. CDR3 in DNA: TGTGCCAGCAGCTTAGGGGGACTAGTAGGGCATGAGCAGTTCTTC.

This chain connects TRBV3-1 to TRBJ2-3, with TRBD1 matching 9 bases. Germline CDR1 LGHDT, CDR2 YNNKEL (reference sequence). V gave up 3 bases and J gave up 3 bases; unmatched junction bases: 13. The CDR3 consists of 18 residues. CDR3 protein: CASSQLLRDRVFTDTQYF. For the CDR3, the DNA is TGTGCCAGCAGCCAGCTCCTCCGGGACAGGGTTTTTACAGATACGCAGTATTTT.

Written as DNA, the CDR3 is TGCGCCAGCAGCCTAACAACCGGGACAGGGGCCGGAGGGGAGCTGTTTTTT. Translating it yields CASSLTTGTGAGGELFF. The chain recombines TRBV5-1 with TRBJ2-2, with 10 nucleotides matching TRBD1. CDR3 size: 17 residues. The germline V gene has CDR1 SGHRS and CDR2 YFSETQ. The V segment lost 4 bases and the J segment 8 bases; nucleotides outside the gene matches: 14.